A single sample gave rise to the 8 T cell receptor beta chains below, sequenced in a study of blood T cell repertoires in COVID-19 (dated by TCRdb to the early 2020s). The library was prepared using the immunoSEQ multiplex PCR assay. TCRdb mirrors the immuneACCESS table, restricted to in-frame sequences. Some clones are absent from its copies; in checked studies, under half trace to an unresolved V gene, and the reason for the others is unknown. The table for this sample lists 70,000 to 90,000 clones; 88% of them were counted only once. The ten largest clones capture approximately 31% of the sample. Sequenced: peripheral blood. The receptor source for this set is a man aged 50 or older with acute or convalescent COVID-19.

The table lists this clone with a count of one. The J gene is TRBJ2-6, the V gene TRBV4-1; possible D gene TRBD2, 5 bases. Germline CDR1 MGHRA, CDR2 YSYEKL. Deletions cut 4 bases from V and 4 bases from J, with 14 bases between. This CDR3 comprises 16 residues. The CDR3 nucleotides read TGCGCCAGCAGCCCGGGCCGGGGTTCCGGGGCCAACGTCCTGACTTTC. Translation: CASSPGRGSGANVLTF.

The chain links TRBV6-2 or TRBV6-3 to TRBJ1-4; D possibly corresponds to TRBD1 (5 bases). With 4 bases removed from V and 0 bases from J, the gap between germline ends came to 18 bases. Germline CDR1 is MNHEY and CDR2 is SVGEGT. CDR3 size: 18 residues. CDR3 coding DNA: TGTGCCAGCAGTTCACCGACAGATGAAGTAACAACTAATGAAAAACTGTTTTTT. Translation gives CASSSPTDEVTTNEKLFF.

The genes are TRBV2 and TRBJ1-2; tentatively, D is TRBD1 (5 bases). V lost 4 bases and J 4 bases, leaving 10 bases between the germline ends. Per the germline V gene, CDR1 is SNHLY and CDR2 is FYNNEI. The CDR3 totals 13 residues. The CDR3 loop is CASSAGGVYGYTF. DNA of the CDR3: TGTGCCAGCAGTGCGGGGGGAGTCTATGGCTACACCTTC.

The J gene is TRBJ2-3, the V gene TRBV29-1, with 10 bases that match TRBD1. J was trimmed by 4 bases and V by 4 bases; bases with no gene match: 5. This CDR3 spans 14 amino acids. The germline gives CDR1 SQVTM, CDR2 ANQGSEA. The CDR3 reads CSVGGTGVADTQYF. CDR3 coding DNA: TGCAGCGTTGGGGGGACAGGGGTGGCAGATACGCAGTATTTT.

V and J are TRBV6-5 and TRBJ1-5; D remains ambiguous. The V gene's germline CDR1 is MNHEY and CDR2 SVGAGI. The V gene lost 5 bases and the J gene lost 7 bases, with 12 bases spanning the gap. This CDR3 is built from 13 residues. The CDR3 sequence: CASSPAGGQPQHF. The CDR3 DNA reads TGTGCCAGCAGTCCCGCTGGAGGGCAGCCCCAGCATTTT.

CDR3 nucleotides: TGTGCCAGCAGCTTAGGTTCTAGCGGGGTTGGCGAGCAGTACTTC. This codes for CASSLGSSGVGEQYF. The chain joins TRBV7-2 to TRBJ2-7; 9 positions agree with TRBD2. This CDR3 has 15 amino acids. V trimming: 1 base; J trimming: 6 bases; junction bases outside the gene matches: 7. Germline CDR1 reads SGHTA; CDR2 reads FQGNSA.

This clone was observed a handful of times. V usage is TRBV19 and J usage is TRBJ1-5, with D tentatively TRBD1 (5 bases). The CDR3 length is 14 residues. The V end lost 5 bases, the J end lost 2 bases, and 10 bases lay between the germline ends. Germline V gene sequence: CDR1 LNHDA, CDR2 SQIVND (reference sequence). This chain's CDR3 is CASSSGVGNQPQHF. For the CDR3, the DNA is TGTGCCAGTAGTTCGGGGGTTGGCAATCAGCCCCAGCATTTT.

Remarks on this clone: Germline is not matched at one junction end, which may reflect a read error. This chain connects TRBV18 to TRBJ1-2, with 8 nucleotides matching TRBD1. In germline, CDR1 is KGHSH, CDR2 LQKENI. The CDR3 runs to 13 residues. CDR3 protein: CASSPGTGYRYTF. The CDR3 nucleotides read TGTGCCAGCTCACCTGGGACAGGCTATCGCTACACCTTC.